The clone carrying this T cell receptor beta chain appeared many times. The antigen is not known. TCRdb recomputed calls from the 5' RACE reads with MiXCR, one row per CDR3 protein. The sample carries about 79,000 distinct CDR3 sequences, less than 15% recorded once. This record comes from a study of neurological immune-mediated disorders. Whole-study findings and limits: Falling below healthy controls, multiple sclerosis showed the least TCR clonal expansion, while HTLV-1-associated myelopathy showed the most.

The J segment lost 4 bases and the V segment lost 9 bases, leaving 11 bases of the junction unmatched. The CDR3 sequence is 14 residues long. Looked up from germline, CDR1 is ENHRY and CDR2 is SYGVKD. This chain connects TRBV10-3 to TRBJ1-2; 7 bases are shared with TRBD1. This TCR derives from a woman aged 45-65 years in good health. Input material: PBMCs. As DNA, the CDR3 is TGTGCCATTTCCTCGACAGGGAACCTCTATGGCTACACCTTC. This translates into CAISSTGNLYGYTF.